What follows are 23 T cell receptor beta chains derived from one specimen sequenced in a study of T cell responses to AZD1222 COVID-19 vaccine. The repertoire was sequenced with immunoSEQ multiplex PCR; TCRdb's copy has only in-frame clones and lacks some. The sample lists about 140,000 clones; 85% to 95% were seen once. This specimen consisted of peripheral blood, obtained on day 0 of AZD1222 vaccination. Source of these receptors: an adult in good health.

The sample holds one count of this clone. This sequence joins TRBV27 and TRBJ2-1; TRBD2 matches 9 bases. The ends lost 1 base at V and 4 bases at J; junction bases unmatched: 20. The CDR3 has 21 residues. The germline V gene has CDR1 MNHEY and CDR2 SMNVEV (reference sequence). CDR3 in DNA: TGTGCCAGCAGTTTATGGAGGGTCGAGGGATTAGCGGGAGAATATTACAATGAGCAGTTCTTC. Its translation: CASSLWRVEGLAGEYYNEQFF.

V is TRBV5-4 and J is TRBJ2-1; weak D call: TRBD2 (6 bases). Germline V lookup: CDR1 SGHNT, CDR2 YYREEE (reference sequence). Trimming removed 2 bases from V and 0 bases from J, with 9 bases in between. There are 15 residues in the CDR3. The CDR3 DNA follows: TGTGCCAGCAGCTTTGGGGGGTACTCCTACAATGAGCAGTTCTTC. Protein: CASSFGGYSYNEQFF.

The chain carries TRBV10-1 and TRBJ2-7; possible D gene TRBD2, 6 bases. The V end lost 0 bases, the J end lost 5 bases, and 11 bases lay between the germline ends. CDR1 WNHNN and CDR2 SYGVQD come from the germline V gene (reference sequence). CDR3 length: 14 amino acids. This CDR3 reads CASSESGGRNEQYF. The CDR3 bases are TGCGCCAGCAGTGAGTCGGGGGGAAGAAACGAGCAGTACTTC.

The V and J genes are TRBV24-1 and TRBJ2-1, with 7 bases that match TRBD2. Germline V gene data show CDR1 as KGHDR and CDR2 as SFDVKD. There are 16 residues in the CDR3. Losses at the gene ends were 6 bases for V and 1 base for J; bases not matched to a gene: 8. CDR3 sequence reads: CATSPGLAESYNEQFF. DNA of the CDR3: TGTGCCACCAGTCCCGGGCTAGCGGAGTCCTACAATGAGCAGTTCTTC.

The chain's CDR3 is CASSTWQAAGTEAFF. The CDR3, as DNA: TGTGCCAGCAGTACGTGGCAGGCCGCAGGGACTGAAGCTTTCTTT. This rearrangement joins TRBV2 to TRBJ1-1; the D gene is possibly TRBD1 (5 bases). CDR3 length: 15 residues. V was pared by 5 bases and J by 5 bases, with 18 bases between. Germline-derived CDR1 and CDR2 are SNHLY and FYNNEI.

CDR3 nucleotide sequence: TGTGCCAGCAGCCAAGAATGGTTATCCCACATTCAGTACTTC. This encodes CASSQEWLSHIQYF. The chain has TRBV14 and TRBJ2-4, with unresolved D. V lost 0 bases, J lost 8 bases, and 11 bases lay in between. Germline CDR1 and CDR2: SGHDN and FVKESK. The CDR3 runs to 14 residues. Complete variable domain (other parts from reference TRBV14 and TRBJ2-4): EAGVTQFPSHSVIEKGQTVTLRCDPISGHDNLYWYRRVMGKEIKFLLHFVKESKQDESGMPNNRFLAERTGGTYSTLKVQPAELEDSGVYFCASSQEWLSHIQYFGAGTRLSVL.

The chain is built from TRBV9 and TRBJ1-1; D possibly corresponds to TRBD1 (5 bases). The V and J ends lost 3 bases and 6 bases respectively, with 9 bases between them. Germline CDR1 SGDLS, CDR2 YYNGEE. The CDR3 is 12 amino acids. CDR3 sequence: CASSAGGAEAFF. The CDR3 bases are TGTGCCAGCAGCGCCGGAGGGGCTGAAGCTTTCTTT. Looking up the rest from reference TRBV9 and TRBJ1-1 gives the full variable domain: DSGVTQTPKHLITATGQRVTLRCSPRSGDLSVYWYQQSLDQGLQFLIQYYNGEERAKGNILERFSAQQFPDLHSELNLSSLELGDSALYFCASSAGGAEAFFGQGTRLTVV.

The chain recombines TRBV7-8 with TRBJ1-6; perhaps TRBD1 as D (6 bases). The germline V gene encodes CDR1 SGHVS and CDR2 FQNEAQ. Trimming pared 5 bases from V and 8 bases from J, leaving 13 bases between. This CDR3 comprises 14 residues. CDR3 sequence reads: CASSGGRTDSPLHF. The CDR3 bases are TGTGCCAGCAGCGGAGGGAGGACAGATTCACCCCTCCACTTT.

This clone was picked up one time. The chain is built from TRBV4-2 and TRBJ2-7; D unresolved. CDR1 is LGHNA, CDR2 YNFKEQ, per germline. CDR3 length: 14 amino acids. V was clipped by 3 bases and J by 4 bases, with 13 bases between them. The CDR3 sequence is CASSQTTQTYEQYF. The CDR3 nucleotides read TGTGCCAGCAGCCAGACGACGCAGACTTACGAGCAGTACTTC.

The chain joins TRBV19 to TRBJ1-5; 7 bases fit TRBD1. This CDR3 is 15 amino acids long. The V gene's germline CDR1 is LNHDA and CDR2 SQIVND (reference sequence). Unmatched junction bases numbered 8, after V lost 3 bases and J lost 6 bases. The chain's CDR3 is CASSIDQGVSQPQHF. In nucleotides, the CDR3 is TGTGCCAGTAGTATTGATCAGGGGGTTAGTCAGCCCCAGCATTTT.

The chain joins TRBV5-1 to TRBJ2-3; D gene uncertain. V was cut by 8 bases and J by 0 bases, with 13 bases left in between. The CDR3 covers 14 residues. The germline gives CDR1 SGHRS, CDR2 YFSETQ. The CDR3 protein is CASALSASTDTQYF. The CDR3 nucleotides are TGCGCCAGTGCGTTAAGCGCTAGCACAGATACGCAGTATTTT.

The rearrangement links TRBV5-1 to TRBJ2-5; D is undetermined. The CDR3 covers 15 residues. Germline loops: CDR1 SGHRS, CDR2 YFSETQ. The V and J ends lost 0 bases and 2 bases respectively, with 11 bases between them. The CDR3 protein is CASSLVADPQETQYF. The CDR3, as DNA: TGCGCCAGCAGCTTGGTTGCCGACCCACAAGAGACCCAGTACTTC.

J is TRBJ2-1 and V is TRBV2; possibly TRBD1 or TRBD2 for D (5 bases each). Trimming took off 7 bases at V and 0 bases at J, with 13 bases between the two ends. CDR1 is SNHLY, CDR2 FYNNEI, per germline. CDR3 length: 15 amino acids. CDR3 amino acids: CASTPPGGSYNEQFF. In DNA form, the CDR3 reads TGTGCCAGCACTCCCCCTGGGGGCTCCTACAATGAGCAGTTCTTC. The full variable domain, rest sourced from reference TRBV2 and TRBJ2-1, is EPEVTQTPSHQVTQMGQEVILRCVPISNHLYFYWYRQILGQKVEFLVSFYNNEISEKSEIFDDQFSVERPDGSNFTLKIRSTKLEDSAMYFCASTPPGGSYNEQFFGPGTRLTVL.

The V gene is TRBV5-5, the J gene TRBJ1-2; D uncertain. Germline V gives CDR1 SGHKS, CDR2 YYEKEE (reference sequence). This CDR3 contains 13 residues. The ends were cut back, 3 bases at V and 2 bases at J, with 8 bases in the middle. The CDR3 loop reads CASSWAVNYGYTF. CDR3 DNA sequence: TGTGCCAGCAGCTGGGCGGTGAACTATGGCTACACCTTC.

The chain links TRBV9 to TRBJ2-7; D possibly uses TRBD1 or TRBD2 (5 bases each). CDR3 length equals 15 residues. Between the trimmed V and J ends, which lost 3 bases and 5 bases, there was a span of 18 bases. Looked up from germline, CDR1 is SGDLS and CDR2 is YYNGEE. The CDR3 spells CASSASGTATNEQYF. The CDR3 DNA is TGTGCCAGCAGCGCATCCGGGACCGCGACAAACGAGCAGTACTTC.

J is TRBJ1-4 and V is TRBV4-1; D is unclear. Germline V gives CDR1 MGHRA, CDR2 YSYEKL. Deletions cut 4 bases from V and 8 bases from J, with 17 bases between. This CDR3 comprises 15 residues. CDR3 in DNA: TGCGCCAGCAGCCCGATTCCCCAGGTTGCGGAAAAACTGTTTTTT. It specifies CASSPIPQVAEKLFF.

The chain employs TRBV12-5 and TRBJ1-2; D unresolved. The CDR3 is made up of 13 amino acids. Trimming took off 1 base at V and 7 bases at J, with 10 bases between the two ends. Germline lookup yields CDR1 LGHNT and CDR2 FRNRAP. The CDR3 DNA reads TGTGCTAGTGGTTTGGACGGAGAGGGTGGCTACACCTTC. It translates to CASGLDGEGGYTF.

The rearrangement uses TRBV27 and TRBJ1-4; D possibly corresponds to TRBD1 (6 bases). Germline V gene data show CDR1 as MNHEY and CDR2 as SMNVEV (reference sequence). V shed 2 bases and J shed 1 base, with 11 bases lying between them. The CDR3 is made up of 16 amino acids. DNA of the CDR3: TGTGCCAGCAGTTTAAGGGGGGGCGGAACTAATGAAAAACTGTTTTTT. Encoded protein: CASSLRGGGTNEKLFF.

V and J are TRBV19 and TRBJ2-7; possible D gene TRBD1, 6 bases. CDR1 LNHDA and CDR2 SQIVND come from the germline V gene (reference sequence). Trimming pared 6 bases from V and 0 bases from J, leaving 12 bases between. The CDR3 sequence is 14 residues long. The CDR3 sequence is CASSRTDYSYEQYF. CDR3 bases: TGTGCCAGTAGCCGGACAGATTACTCCTACGAGCAGTACTTC.

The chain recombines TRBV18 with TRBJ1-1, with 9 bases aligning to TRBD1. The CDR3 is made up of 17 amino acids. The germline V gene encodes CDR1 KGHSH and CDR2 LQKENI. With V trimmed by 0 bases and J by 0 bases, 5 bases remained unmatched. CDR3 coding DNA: TGTGCCAGCTCACCACCGGGACAGGGCCTCATGAACACTGAAGCTTTCTTT. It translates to CASSPPGQGLMNTEAFF. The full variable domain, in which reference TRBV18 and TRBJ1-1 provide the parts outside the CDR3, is NAGVMQNPRHLVRRRGQEARLRCSPMKGHSHVYWYRQLPEEGLKFMVYLQKENIIDESGMPKERFSAEFPKEGPSILRIQQVVRGDSAAYFCASSPPGQGLMNTEAFFGQGTRLTVV.

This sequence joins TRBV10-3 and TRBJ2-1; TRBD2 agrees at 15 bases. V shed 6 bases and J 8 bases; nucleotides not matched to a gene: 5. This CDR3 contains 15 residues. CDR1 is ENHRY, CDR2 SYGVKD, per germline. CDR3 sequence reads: CAISGLAGGTDEQFF. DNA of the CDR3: TGTGCCATCAGCGGACTAGCGGGAGGGACCGATGAGCAGTTCTTC.

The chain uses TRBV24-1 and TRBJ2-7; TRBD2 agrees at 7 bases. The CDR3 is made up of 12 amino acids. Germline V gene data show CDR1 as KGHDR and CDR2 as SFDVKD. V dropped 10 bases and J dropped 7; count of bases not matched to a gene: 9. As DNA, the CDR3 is TGTGCCACGGGTGGAGACGGGAGGGAGCAGTACTTC. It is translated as CATGGDGREQYF.

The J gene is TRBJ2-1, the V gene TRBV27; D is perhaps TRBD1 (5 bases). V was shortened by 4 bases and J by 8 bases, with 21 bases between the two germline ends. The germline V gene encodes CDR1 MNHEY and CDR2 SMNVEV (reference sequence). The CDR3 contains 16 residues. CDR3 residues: CASSSRTIKIGDEQFF. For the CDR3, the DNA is TGTGCCAGCAGTTCCCGTACTATTAAAATAGGGGATGAGCAGTTCTTC.